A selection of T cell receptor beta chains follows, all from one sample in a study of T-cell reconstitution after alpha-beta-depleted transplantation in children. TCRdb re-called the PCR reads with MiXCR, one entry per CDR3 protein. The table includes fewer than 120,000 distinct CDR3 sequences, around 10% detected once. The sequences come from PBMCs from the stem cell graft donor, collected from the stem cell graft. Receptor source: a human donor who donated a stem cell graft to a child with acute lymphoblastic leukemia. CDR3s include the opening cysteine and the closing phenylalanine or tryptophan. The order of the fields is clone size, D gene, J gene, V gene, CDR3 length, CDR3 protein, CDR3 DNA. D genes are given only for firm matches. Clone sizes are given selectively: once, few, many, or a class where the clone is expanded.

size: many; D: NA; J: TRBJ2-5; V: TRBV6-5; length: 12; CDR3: CASSWKGETQYF; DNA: TGTGCCAGCAGTTGGAAAGGGGAGACCCAGTACTTC
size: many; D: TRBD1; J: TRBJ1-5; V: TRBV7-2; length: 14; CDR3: CASSTTGGNQPQHF; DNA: TGTGCCAGCAGCACCACAGGGGGGAATCAGCCCCAGCATTTT
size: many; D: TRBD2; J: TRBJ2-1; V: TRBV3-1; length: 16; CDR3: CASSQDGRGGPNEQFF; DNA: TGTGCCAGCAGCCAAGACGGGCGGGGGGGGCCCAATGAGCAGTTCTTC
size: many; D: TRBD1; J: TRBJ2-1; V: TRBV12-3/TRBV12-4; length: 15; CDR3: CASTETGGTYNEQFF; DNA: TGTGCCAGCACCGAGACAGGGGGCACCTACAATGAGCAGTTCTTC
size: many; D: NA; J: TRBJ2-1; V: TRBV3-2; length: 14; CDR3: CASSQESGNNEQFF; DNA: TGTGCCAGCAGCCAAGAGTCCGGCAACAATGAGCAGTTCTTC
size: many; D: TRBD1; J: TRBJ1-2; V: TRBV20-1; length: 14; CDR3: CSAPLRQGAYGYTF; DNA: TGCAGTGCTCCACTCCGACAGGGCGCCTATGGCTACACCTTC
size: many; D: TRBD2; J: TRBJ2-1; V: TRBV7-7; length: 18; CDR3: CASSPRSAGESSYNEQFF; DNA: TGTGCTAGCAGCCCGCGGTCAGCGGGGGAAAGCTCCTACAATGAGCAGTTCTTC
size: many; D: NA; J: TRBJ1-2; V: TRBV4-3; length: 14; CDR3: CASSQDQSPYGYTF; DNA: TGCGCCAGCAGCCAAGATCAGAGTCCCTATGGCTACACCTTC
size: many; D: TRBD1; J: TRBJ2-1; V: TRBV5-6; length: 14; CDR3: CASSFGTGVGEQFF; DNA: TGTGCCAGCAGCTTCGGGACAGGGGTGGGTGAGCAGTTCTTC
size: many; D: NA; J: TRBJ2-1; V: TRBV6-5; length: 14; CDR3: CASSRDTGSNEQFF; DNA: TGTGCCAGCAGTCGTGACACGGGTAGTAATGAGCAGTTCTTC
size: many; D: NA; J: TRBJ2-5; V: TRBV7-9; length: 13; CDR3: CAAGGRRAETQYF; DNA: TGTGCCGCGGGTGGCAGGAGGGCAGAGACCCAGTACTTC
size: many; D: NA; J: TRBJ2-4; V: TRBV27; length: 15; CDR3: CASSGDFLAKNIQYF; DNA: TGTGCCAGCAGTGGGGACTTTTTAGCCAAAAACATTCAGTACTTC
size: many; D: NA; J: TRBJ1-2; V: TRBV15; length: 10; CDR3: CAPGRSGYTF; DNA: TGTGCCCCCGGGAGGAGTGGCTACACCTTC
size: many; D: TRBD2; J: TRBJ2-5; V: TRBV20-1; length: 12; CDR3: CSARGLAETQYF; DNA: TGCAGTGCTAGAGGACTAGCGGAGACCCAGTACTTC
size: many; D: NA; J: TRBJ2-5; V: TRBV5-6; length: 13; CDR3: CASSLYSQETQYF; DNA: TGTGCCAGCAGCTTGTACAGCCAAGAGACCCAGTACTTC
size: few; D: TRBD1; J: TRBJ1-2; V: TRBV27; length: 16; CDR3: CASTPARQGANYGYTF; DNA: TGTGCCAGCACCCCTGCGCGGCAGGGGGCTAACTATGGCTACACCTTC
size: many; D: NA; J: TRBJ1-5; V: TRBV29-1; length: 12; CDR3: CSVGDGNQPQHF; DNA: TGCAGCGTTGGGGATGGCAATCAGCCCCAGCATTTT
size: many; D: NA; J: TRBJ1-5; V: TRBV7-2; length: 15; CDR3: CASSLAGRTNQPQHF; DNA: TGTGCCAGCAGCTTGGCGGGCAGGACAAATCAGCCCCAGCATTTT
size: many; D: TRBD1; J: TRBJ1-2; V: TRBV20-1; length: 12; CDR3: CSAPQGRHGYTF; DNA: TGCAGTGCTCCACAGGGGCGCCATGGCTACACCTTC
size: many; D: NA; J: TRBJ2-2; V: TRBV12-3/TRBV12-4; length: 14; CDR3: CASSLGGYIGELFF; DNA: TGTGCCAGCAGTTTAGGGGGGTACATCGGGGAGCTGTTTTTT
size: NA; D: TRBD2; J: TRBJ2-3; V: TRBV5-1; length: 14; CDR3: CASSLASGRDTHYF; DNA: TGCGCCAGCAGCTTGGCTAGCGGGAGAGATACGCACTATTTT
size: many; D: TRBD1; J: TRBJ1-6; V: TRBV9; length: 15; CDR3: CASSVSGQRNSPLHF; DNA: TGTGCCAGCAGCGTGTCGGGACAGAGAAATTCACCCCTCCACTTT
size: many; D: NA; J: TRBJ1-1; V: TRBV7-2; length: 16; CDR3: CASSKGSGNMNTEAFF; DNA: TGTGCCAGCAGCAAAGGGTCAGGGAACATGAACACTGAAGCTTTCTTT
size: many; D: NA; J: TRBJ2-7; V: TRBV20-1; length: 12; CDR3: CSARAGPYEQYF; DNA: TGCAGTGCTAGGGCAGGGCCCTACGAGCAGTACTTC
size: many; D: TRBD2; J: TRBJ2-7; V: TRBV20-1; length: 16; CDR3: CSARDLSGIYRYEQYF; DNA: TGCAGTGCTAGAGACCTTAGCGGGATTTACAGGTACGAGCAGTACTTC
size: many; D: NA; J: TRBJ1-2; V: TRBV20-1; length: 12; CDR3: CSAYREWHGYTF; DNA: TGCAGTGCGTACAGGGAATGGCATGGCTACACCTTC
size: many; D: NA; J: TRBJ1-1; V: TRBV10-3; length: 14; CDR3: CAITMTATNTEAFF; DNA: TGTGCCATCACCATGACAGCAACTAACACTGAAGCTTTCTTT
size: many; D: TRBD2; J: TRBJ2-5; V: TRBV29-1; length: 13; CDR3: CSVPGLVMETQYF; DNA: TGCAGTGTCCCGGGACTAGTTATGGAGACCCAGTACTTC
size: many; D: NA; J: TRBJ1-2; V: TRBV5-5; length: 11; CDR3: CASSLGANYTF; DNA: TGTGCCAGCAGCTTGGGTGCCAACTACACCTTC
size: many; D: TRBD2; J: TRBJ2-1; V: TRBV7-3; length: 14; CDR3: CASSLTLGGNEQFF; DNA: TGTGCCAGCAGCTTAACGCTCGGGGGGAATGAGCAGTTCTTC
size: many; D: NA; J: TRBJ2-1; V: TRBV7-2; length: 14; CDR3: CASSSRLGTMEQFF; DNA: TGTGCCAGCAGCTCCCGACTTGGCACAATGGAGCAGTTCTTC
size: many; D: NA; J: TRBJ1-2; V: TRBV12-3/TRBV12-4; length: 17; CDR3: CASSLLGRAGARNGYTF; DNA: TGTGCCAGCAGTTTATTGGGACGGGCGGGGGCGCGGAATGGCTACACCTTC
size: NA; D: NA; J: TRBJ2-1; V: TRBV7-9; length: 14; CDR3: CASSLASGPNEQFF; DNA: TGTGCCAGCAGCTTAGCTTCAGGGCCCAATGAGCAGTTCTTC
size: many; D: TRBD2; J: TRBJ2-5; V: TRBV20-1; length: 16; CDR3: CSARSSSGRDVETQYF; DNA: TGCAGTGCTAGATCTAGTAGCGGGAGAGACGTAGAGACCCAGTACTTC
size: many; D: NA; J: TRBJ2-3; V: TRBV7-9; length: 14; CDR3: CASSPPGRTDTQYF; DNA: TGTGCCAGCAGCCCCCCGGGACGCACAGATACGCAGTATTTT
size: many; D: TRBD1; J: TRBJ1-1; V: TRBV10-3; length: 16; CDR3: CAIMDPRTGNNREAFF; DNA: TGTGCCATCATGGACCCAAGGACAGGGAACAACAGGGAAGCTTTCTTT
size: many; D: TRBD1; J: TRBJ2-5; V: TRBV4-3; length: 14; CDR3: CASSQDGTGETQYF; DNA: TGCGCCAGCAGCCAAGATGGGACAGGGGAGACCCAGTACTTC
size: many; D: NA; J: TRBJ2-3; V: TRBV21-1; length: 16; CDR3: CASSKESAGGSDTQYF; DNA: TGTGCCAGCAGCAAAGAGTCGGCAGGGGGCTCAGATACGCAGTATTTT
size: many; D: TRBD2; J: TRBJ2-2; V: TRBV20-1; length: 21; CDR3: CSARDGPYGLAGAGHTGELFF; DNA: TGCAGTGCTAGAGATGGTCCGTATGGACTAGCGGGAGCAGGTCACACCGGGGAGCTGTTTTTT
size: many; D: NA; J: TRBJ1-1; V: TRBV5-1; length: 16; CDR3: CASSSRDRVRNTEAFF; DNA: TGCGCCAGCAGCTCACGGGACCGGGTTAGGAACACTGAAGCTTTCTTT
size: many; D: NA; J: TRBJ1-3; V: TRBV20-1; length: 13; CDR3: CSARRGDGNTIYF; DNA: TGCAGTGCTAGACGGGGAGATGGAAACACCATATATTTT
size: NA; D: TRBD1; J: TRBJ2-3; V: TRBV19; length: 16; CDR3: CASNSRRRGQADTQYF; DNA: TGTGCCAGCAATAGTAGGCGTCGGGGACAGGCAGATACGCAGTATTTT
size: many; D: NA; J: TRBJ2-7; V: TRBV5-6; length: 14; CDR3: CASSYLAAHYEQYF; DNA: TGTGCCAGCAGCTACTTAGCGGCCCACTACGAGCAGTACTTC
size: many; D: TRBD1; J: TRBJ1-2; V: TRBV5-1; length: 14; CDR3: CASSLEGALYGYTF; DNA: TGCGCCAGCAGCTTGGAGGGGGCCCTCTATGGCTACACCTTC
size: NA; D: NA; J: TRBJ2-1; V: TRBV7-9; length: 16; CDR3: CASTSSGGGSFNEQFF; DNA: TGTGCCAGCACTTCTTCAGGGGGCGGGAGTTTCAATGAGCAGTTCTTC
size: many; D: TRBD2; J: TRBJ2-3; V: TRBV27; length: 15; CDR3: CASSDLAGGSDTQYF; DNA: TGTGCCAGCAGCGACCTAGCGGGAGGTTCAGATACGCAGTATTTT
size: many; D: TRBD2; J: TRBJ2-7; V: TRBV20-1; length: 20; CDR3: CSARETPPGTSGRDSYEQYF; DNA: TGCAGTGCTAGAGAGACTCCCCCAGGGACTAGCGGGAGGGACTCCTACGAGCAGTACTTC